The rows below give T cell receptor beta chains drawn from one sample of a study of blood T cell repertoires in COVID-19. The protocol was immunoSEQ multiplex PCR, while the TCRdb copy is restricted to in-frame clones and leaves out a portion. Of just over 150,000 clones listed, approximately 90% are singletons. The sequencing sample was made of PBMCs or T cells enriched from blood (not recorded which). The receptors originated from a woman in her fifties or sixties who had recovered from COVID-19. The CDR3 runs from the conserved cysteine through the conserved F or W. A D gene is named only where the DNA matches it firmly. Size is omitted from some rows. Given values are once, few, many or a class for expanded clones.

clone size,V gene,D gene,J gene,CDR3 protein,CDR3 DNA
once,TRBV6-2/TRBV6-3,TRBD1,TRBJ2-7,CASSYPTGYEQYF,TGTGCCAGCAGTTACCCGACAGGGTACGAGCAGTACTTC
once,TRBV19,TRBD2,TRBJ2-7,CASRPQGGVEQYF,TGTGCCAGTAGGCCCCAGGGAGGGGTCGAGCAGTACTTC
-,TRBV3-1/TRBV3-2,-,TRBJ1-2,CASSPTGSWNYGYTF,TGTGCCAGCAGCCCAACAGGCAGTTGGAACTATGGCTACACCTTC
-,TRBV6-5,TRBD1,TRBJ1-1,CASIPRSRGQGEAFF,TGTGCCAGCATCCCGAGGTCCAGGGGGCAAGGTGAAGCTTTCTTT
-,TRBV6-6,TRBD1,TRBJ2-5,CASSYTGVQTQYF,TGTGCCAGCAGTTACACAGGGGTGCAGACCCAGTACTTC
-,TRBV29-1,TRBD1,TRBJ1-5,CSVKEGASQPQHF,TGCAGCGTTAAGGAGGGGGCTAGTCAGCCCCAGCATTTT
-,TRBV7-6,-,TRBJ2-1,CASSLSRGYEQFF,TGTGCCAGCAGCCTTAGTAGGGGTTACGAGCAGTTCTTC
-,TRBV7-6,-,TRBJ2-7,CASSLTTGEQYF,TGTGCCAGCAGCTTGACTACTGGCGAGCAGTACTTC
-,TRBV19,TRBD1,TRBJ1-5,CASKPSQGSSQPQHF,TGTGCCAGTAAACCCTCACAGGGGAGTAGTCAGCCCCAGCATTTT
-,TRBV4-1,TRBD1,TRBJ1-5,CASSQEGAQPQHF,TGCGCCAGCAGCCAGGAGGGGGCTCAGCCCCAGCATTTT
-,TRBV5-1,-,TRBJ2-2,CASSPHLSGNTGELFF,TGCGCCAGCAGCCCTCATTTATCCGGGAACACCGGGGAGCTGTTTTTT
-,TRBV24-1,TRBD1,TRBJ2-1,CATSDSRQGWGNEQFF,TGTGCCACCAGTGATTCAAGACAGGGTTGGGGCAATGAGCAGTTCTTC
once,TRBV9,-,TRBJ1-1,CASSVQAVDRLNTEAFF,TGTGCCAGCAGCGTACAGGCCGTGGACAGACTGAACACTGAAGCTTTCTTT
-,TRBV11-2,-,TRBJ2-6,CASSFGGSGANVLTF,TGTGCCAGCAGCTTTGGGGGGTCTGGGGCCAACGTCCTGACTTTC
-,TRBV4-1,-,TRBJ2-7,CASSQGPGTLYEQYF,TGCGCCAGCAGCCAAGGGCCAGGGACTCTTTACGAGCAGTACTTC
-,TRBV5-1,-,TRBJ2-1,CASSPRGYGQSLNEQFF,TGCGCCAGCAGCCCCCGAGGGTACGGACAGTCCCTCAATGAGCAGTTCTTC
-,TRBV6-2/TRBV6-3,TRBD2,TRBJ2-5,CASSSRLAGGLGETQYF,TGTGCCAGCAGTTCGCGACTAGCGGGGGGTTTAGGGGAGACCCAGTACTTC
-,TRBV27,TRBD2,TRBJ2-5,CASSSRTSGGLGTQYF,TGTGCCAGCAGTTCCCGGACTAGCGGGGGTTTGGGGACCCAGTACTTC
-,TRBV7-2,-,TRBJ2-4,CASSLMGGLAKNIQYF,TGTGCCAGCAGCCTGATGGGCGGACTAGCCAAAAACATTCAGTACTTC
-,TRBV4-1,-,TRBJ1-2,CASSQGKTNYGYTF,TGCGCCAGCAGCCAGGGCAAGACAAACTATGGCTACACCTTC
-,TRBV5-4,-,TRBJ2-1,CASSLGGGAEDEQFF,TGTGCCAGCAGCTTGGGTGGGGGGGCCGAGGATGAGCAGTTCTTC
-,TRBV11-2,-,TRBJ2-5,CASTARAGLMKYQETQYF,TGTGCCAGCACCGCCCGGGCAGGGTTGATGAAGTACCAAGAGACCCAGTACTTC
-,TRBV7-9,TRBD1,TRBJ2-1,CASSLFGQGLHNEQFF,TGTGCCAGCAGCTTATTCGGACAGGGGCTACACAATGAACAGTTCTTC
-,TRBV5-1,-,TRBJ2-1,CASSLATGGGYNEQFF,TGCGCCAGCAGCTTGGCCACGGGGGGCGGGTACAATGAGCAGTTCTTC
-,TRBV27,-,TRBJ1-6,CASSEPYPNSPLHF,TGTGCCAGCTCCGAACCCTACCCGAATTCACCCCTCCACTTT
once,TRBV12-3/TRBV12-4,-,TRBJ1-1,CASSFQGNTEAFF,TGTGCCAGCAGTTTCCAGGGTAACACTGAAGCTTTCTTT
-,TRBV5-1,TRBD1,TRBJ1-4,CASSTSGGIGEKLFF,TGCGCCAGCAGCACGTCAGGGGGGATTGGTGAAAAACTGTTTTTT
-,TRBV12-3/TRBV12-4,-,TRBJ2-3,CASTSRVDTQYF,TGTGCCAGCACCTCCCGTGTAGATACGCAGTATTTT
few,TRBV6-2/TRBV6-3,TRBD1,TRBJ1-1,CASSRTGGTEAFF,TGTGCCAGCAGCCGCACAGGGGGCACTGAAGCTTTCTTT
-,TRBV3-1/TRBV3-2,TRBD2,TRBJ2-1,CASSQVAAGGPYNEQFF,TGTGCCAGCAGCCAAGTAGCAGCGGGGGGGCCCTACAATGAGCAGTTCTTC
once,TRBV7-3,-,TRBJ2-1,CASSLTGATNNEQFF,TGTGCCAGCAGCTTAACTGGAGCTACAAACAATGAGCAGTTCTTC
few,TRBV7-8,-,TRBJ1-3,CASSPGAGPSGNTIYF,TGTGCCAGCAGCCCTGGAGCAGGGCCCTCTGGAAACACCATATATTTT
-,TRBV18,-,TRBJ2-3,CASSLLQGASTDTQYF,TGTGCCAGCTCGCTGCTCCAGGGTGCTAGCACAGATACGCAGTATTTT
-,TRBV7-2,TRBD1,TRBJ2-6,CASSPRQGSGANVLTF,TGTGCCAGCAGCCCACGACAGGGCTCTGGGGCCAACGTCCTGACTTTC
-,TRBV9,TRBD1,TRBJ1-4,CASSPGGMANEKLFF,TGTGCCAGCAGCCCAGGGGGGATGGCTAATGAAAAACTGTTTTTT
-,TRBV3-1/TRBV3-2,TRBD1,TRBJ2-1,CASSQGFFGVQGANEQFF,TGTGCCAGCAGCCAAGGGTTTTTTGGGGTGCAGGGGGCAAATGAGCAGTTCTTC
-,TRBV10-3,-,TRBJ1-2,CASKNTEAGDYGYTF,TGTGCCAGTAAGAATACAGAAGCCGGCGACTATGGCTACACCTTC